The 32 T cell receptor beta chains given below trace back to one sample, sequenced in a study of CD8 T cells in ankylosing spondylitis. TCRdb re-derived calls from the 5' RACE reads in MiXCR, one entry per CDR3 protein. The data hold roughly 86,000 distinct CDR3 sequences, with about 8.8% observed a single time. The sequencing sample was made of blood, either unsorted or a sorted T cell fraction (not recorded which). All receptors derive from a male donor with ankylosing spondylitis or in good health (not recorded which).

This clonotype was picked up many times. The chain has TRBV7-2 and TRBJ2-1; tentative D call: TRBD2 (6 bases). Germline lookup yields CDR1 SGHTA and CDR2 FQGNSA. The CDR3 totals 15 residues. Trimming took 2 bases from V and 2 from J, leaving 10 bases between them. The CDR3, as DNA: TGTGCCAGCAGCTTAATGGCGGGGCCCTACAATGAGCAGTTCTTC. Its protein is CASSLMAGPYNEQFF. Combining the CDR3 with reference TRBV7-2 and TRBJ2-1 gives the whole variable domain GAGVSQSPSNKVTEKGKDVELRCDPISGHTALYWYRQSLGQGLEFLIYFQGNSAPDKSGLPSDRFSAERTGGSVSTLTIQRTQQEDSAVYLCASSLMAGPYNEQFFGPGTRLTVL.

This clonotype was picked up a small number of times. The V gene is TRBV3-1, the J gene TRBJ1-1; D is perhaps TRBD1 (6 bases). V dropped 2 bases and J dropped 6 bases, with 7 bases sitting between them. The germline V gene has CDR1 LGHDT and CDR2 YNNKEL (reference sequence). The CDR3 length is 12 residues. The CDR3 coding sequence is TGTGCCAGCAGCCAAACAGGGTCTGAAGCTTTCTTT. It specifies CASSQTGSEAFF.

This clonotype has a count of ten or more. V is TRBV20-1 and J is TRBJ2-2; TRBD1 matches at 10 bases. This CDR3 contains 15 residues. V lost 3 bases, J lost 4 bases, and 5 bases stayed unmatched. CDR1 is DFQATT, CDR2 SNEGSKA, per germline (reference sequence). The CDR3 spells CSARGQGRATGELFF. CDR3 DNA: TGCAGTGCTAGGGGACAGGGGCGGGCCACCGGGGAGCTGTTTTTT.

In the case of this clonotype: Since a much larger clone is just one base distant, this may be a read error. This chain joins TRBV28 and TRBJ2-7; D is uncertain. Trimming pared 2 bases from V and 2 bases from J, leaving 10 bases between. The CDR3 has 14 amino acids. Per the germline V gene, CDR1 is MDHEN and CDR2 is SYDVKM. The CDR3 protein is CASSLVMDPYEQYF. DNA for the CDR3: TGTGCCAGCAGTTTAGTCATGGACCCCTACGAGCAGTACTTC.

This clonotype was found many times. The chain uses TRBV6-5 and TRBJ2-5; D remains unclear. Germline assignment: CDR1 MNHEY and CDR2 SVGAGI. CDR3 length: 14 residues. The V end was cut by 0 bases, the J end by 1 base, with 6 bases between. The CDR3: CASSYSAGQETQYF. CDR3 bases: TGTGCCAGCAGTTACTCGGCAGGCCAAGAGACCCAGTACTTC.

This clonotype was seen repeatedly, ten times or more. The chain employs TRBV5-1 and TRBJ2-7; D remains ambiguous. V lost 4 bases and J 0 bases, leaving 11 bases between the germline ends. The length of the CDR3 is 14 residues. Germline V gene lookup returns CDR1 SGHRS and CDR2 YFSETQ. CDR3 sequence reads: CASSIGPHSYEQYF. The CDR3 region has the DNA TGCGCCAGCAGCATAGGACCTCACTCCTACGAGCAGTACTTC.

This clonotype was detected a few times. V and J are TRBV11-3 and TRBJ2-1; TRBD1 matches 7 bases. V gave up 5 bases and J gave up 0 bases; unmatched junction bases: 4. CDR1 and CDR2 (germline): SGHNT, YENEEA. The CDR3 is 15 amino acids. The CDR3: CASSPGTVSYNEQFF. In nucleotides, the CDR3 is TGTGCCAGCAGCCCCGGGACAGTCTCCTACAATGAGCAGTTCTTC.

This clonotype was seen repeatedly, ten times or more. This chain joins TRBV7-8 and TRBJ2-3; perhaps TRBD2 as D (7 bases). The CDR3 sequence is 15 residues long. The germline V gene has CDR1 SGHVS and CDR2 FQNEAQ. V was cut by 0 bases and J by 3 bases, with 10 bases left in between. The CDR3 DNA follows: TGTGCCAGCAGCTTAGCGGGGGGGCAGACAGATACGCAGTATTTT. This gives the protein CASSLAGGQTDTQYF.

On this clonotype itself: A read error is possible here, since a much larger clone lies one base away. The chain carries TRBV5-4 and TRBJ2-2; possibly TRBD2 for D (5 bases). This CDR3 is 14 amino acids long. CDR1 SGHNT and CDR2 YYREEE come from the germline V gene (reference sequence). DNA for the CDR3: TGTGCCGGCAGCTCACGGGGGAACACCGGGGAGCTGTTTTTT. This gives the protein CAGSSRGNTGELFF.

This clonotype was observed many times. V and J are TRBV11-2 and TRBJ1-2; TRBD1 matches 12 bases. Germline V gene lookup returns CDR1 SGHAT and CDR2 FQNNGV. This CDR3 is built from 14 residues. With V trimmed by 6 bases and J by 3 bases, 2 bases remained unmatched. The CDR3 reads CASRGQGADYGYTF. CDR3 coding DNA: TGTGCCAGCAGGGGACAGGGGGCAGACTATGGCTACACCTTC.

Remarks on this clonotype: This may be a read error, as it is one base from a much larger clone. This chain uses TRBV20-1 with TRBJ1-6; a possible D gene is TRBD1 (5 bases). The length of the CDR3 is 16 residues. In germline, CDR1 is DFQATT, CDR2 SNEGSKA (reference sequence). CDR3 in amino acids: CCAPKGDPGNNSPLHF. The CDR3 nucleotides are TGCTGTGCTCCTAAGGGAGACCCAGGGAATAATTCACCCCTCCACTTT.

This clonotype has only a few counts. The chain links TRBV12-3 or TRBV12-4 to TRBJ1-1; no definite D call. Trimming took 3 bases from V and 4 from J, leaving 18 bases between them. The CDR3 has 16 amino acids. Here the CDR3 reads CASSFFATGSRTEAFF. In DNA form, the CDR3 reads TGTGCCAGCAGTTTCTTCGCGACGGGGAGTCGCACTGAAGCTTTCTTT.

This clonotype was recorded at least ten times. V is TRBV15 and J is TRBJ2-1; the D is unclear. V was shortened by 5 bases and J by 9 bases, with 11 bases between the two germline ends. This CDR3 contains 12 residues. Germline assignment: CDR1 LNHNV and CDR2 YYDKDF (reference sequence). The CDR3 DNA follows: TGTGCCACCAGCTTCCCTTCGGGTGAGCAGTTCTTC. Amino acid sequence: CATSFPSGEQFF. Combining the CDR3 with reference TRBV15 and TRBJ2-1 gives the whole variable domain DAMVIQNPRYQVTQFGKPVTLSCSQTLNHNVMYWYQQKSSQAPKLLFHYYDKDFNNEADTPDNFQSRRPNTSFCFLDIRSPGLGDTAMYLCATSFPSGEQFFGPGTRLTVL.

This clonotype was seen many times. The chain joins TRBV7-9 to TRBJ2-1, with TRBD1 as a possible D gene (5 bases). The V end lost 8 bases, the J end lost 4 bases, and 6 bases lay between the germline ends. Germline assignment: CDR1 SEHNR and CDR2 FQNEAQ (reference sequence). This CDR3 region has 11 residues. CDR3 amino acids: CASQGYNEQFF. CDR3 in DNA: TGTGCCAGCCAGGGATACAATGAGCAGTTCTTC.

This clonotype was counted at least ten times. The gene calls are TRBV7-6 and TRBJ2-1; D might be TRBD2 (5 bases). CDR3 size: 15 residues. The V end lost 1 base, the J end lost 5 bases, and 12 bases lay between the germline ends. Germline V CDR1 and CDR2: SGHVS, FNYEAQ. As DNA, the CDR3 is TGTGCCAGCAGCTTAGGATGGGAGCCCCACAATGAGCAGTTCTTC. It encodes CASSLGWEPHNEQFF.

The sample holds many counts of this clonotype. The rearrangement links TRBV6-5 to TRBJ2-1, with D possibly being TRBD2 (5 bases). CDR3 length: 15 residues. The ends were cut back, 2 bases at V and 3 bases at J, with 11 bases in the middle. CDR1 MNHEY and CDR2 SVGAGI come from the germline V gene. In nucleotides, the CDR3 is TGTGCCAGCAGTTACGATCGGGGAGTCTACAATGAGCAGTTCTTC. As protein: CASSYDRGVYNEQFF.

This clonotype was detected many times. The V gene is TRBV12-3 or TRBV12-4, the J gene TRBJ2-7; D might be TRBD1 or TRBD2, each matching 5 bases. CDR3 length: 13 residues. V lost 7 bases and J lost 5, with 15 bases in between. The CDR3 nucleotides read TGTGCCAGCATAATAAACGGGGCCCACGAGCAGTACTTC. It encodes CASIINGAHEQYF.

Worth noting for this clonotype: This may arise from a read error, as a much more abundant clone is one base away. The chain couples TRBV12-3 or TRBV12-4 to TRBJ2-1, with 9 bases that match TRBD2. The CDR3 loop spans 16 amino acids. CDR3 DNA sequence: TGTACCAGCAGTTCCCAGGGTAGCGGGGGTTGGAATGAGCAGTTCTTC. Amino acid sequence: CTSSSQGSGGWNEQFF.

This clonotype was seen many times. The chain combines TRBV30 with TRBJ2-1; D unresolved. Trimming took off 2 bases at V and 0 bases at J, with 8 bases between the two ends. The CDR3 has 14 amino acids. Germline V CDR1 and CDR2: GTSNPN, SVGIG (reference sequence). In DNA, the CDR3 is TGTGCCTGGAGTTGGGCTAGCTCCTACAATGAGCAGTTCTTC. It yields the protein CAWSWASSYNEQFF.

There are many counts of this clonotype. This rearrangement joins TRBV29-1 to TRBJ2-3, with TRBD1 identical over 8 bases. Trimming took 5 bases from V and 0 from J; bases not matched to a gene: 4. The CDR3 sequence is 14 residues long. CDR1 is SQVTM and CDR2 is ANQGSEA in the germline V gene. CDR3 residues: CSVKRTGSTDTQYF. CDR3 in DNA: TGCAGCGTTAAAAGGACAGGGAGCACAGATACGCAGTATTTT.

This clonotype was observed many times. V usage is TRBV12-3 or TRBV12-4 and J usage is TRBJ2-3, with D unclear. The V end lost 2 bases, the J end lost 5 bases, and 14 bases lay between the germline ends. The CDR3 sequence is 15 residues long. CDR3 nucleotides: TGTGCCAGCAGTTTACGGCCACCCACCGTAGATACGCAGTATTTT. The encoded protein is CASSLRPPTVDTQYF.

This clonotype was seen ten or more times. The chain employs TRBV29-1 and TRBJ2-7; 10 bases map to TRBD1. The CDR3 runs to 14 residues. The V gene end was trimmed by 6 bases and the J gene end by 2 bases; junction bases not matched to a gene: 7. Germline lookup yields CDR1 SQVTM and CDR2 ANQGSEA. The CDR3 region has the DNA TGCAGCGTATCGCCCGGGACAGGGGCCTACGAGCAGTACTTC. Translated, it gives CSVSPGTGAYEQYF.

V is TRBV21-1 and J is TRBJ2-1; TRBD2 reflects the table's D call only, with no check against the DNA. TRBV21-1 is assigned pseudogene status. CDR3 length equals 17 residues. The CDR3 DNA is TGTGCCAGCAGCAAAGCCCACGGGACTAGCGGGATGAATGAGCAGTTCTTC. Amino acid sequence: CASSKAHGTSGMNEQFF.

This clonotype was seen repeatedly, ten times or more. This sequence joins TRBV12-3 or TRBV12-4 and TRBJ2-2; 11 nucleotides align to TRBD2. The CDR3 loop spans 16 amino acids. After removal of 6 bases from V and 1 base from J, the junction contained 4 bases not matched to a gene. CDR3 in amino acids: CASSKTSGGNTGELFF. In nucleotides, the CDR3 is TGTGCCAGCAGCAAAACTAGCGGGGGGAACACCGGGGAGCTGTTTTTT.

The CDR3: CASSPFYDEYEKLFF. CDR3 bases: TGTGCCAGCAGTCCATTTTACGATGAGTATGAAAAACTGTTTTTT. The V gene is TRBV4-2, the J gene TRBJ1-4, with unresolved D. The V end lost 6 bases, the J end lost 6 bases, and 17 bases lay between the germline ends. The germline V gene encodes CDR1 LGHNA and CDR2 YNFKEQ. This CDR3 has 15 amino acids.

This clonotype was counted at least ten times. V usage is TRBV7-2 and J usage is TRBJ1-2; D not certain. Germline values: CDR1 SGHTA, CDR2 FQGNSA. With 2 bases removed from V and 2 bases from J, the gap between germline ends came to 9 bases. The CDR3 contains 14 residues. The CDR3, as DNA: TGTGCCAGCAGCTTAACGGACGGAAACTATGGCTACACCTTC. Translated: CASSLTDGNYGYTF.

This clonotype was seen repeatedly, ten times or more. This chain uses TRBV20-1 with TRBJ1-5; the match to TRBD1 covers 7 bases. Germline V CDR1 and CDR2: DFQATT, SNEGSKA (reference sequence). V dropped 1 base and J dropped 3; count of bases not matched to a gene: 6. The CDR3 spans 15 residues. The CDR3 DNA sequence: TGCAGTGCTAGAGTGACAGGGAACATCAATCAGCCCCAGCATTTT. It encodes CSARVTGNINQPQHF.

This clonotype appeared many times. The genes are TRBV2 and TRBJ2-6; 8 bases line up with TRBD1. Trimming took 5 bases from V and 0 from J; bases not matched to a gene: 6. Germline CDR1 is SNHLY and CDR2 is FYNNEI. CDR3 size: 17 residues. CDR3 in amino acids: CASSKTGETSGANVLTF. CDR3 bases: TGTGCCAGCAGTAAGACAGGGGAGACCTCTGGGGCCAACGTCCTGACTTTC.

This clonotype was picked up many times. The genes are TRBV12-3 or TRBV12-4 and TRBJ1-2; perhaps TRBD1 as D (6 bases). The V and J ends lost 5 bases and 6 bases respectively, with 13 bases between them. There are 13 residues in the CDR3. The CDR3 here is CASSLTGLNGYTF. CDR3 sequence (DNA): TGTGCCAGCAGTCTCACAGGGTTGAATGGCTACACCTTC.

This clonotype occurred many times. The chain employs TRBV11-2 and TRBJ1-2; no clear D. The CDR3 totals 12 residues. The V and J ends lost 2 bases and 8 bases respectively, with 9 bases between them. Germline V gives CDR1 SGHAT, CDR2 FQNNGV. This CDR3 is CASSLTSAGYTF. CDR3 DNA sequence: TGTGCCAGCAGCTTAACGTCAGCCGGCTACACCTTC.

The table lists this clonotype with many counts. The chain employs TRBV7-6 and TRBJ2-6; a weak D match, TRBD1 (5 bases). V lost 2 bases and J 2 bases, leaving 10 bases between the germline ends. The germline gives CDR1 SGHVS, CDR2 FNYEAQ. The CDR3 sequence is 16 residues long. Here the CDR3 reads CASSLMFRAGANVLTF. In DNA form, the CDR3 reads TGTGCCAGCAGCTTAATGTTCAGGGCTGGGGCCAACGTCCTGACTTTC.

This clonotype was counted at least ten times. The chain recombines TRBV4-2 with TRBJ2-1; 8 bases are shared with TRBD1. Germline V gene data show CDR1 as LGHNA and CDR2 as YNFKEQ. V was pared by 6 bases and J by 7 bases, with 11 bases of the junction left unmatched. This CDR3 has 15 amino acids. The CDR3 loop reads CASSPTGEVHNEQFF. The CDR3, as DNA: TGTGCCAGCAGTCCGACAGGGGAGGTCCATAATGAGCAGTTCTTC.